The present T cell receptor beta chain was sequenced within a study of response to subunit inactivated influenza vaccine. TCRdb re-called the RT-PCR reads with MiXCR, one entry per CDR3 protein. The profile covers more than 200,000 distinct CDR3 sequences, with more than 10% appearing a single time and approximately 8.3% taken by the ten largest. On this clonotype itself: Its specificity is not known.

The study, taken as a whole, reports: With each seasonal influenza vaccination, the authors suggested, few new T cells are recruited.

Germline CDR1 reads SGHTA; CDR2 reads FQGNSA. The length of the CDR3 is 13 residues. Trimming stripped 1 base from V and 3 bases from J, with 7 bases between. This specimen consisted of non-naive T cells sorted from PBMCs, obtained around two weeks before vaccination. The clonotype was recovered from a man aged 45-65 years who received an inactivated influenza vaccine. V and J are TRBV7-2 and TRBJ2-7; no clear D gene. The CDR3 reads CASSLDPVYEQYF. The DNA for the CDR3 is TGTGCCAGCAGCTTAGATCCAGTCTACGAGCAGTACTTC.